This T cell receptor beta chain stems from a study of blood T cell repertoires in COVID-19. For the study at large: Donors in the United States, Italy and Spain gave samples during acute or convalescent COVID-19. In each case, the material was cDNA or gDNA derived from T cells, B-cell-depleted T cells, or PBMCs.

The germline CDR1 and CDR2 sequences are MDHEN and SYDVKM. There are 18 residues in the CDR3. Unmatched junction bases numbered 12, after V lost 6 bases and J lost 0 bases. In the authors' workflow: Reference gene primer amplification gave estimated nucleated cell counts. Profiled with immunoSEQ multiplex PCR; TCRdb holds only in-frame clones, not every one. D and trimming come from the DNA, and the V and J calls and clone size come from that table. The table records tens of thousands of clones, 80% of them present only once. This chain connects TRBV28 to TRBJ1-4, with 8 bases matching TRBD1. The clonotype originates from an elderly woman with acute or convalescent COVID-19. The sequenced sample consisted of peripheral blood. CDR3 sequence (DNA): TGTGCCAGCAGCGACCCCGGACAGGGCATCGCAACTAATGAAAAACTGTTTTTT. It specifies CASSDPGQGIATNEKLFF.